The 7 T cell receptor beta chains presented below share a single source sample, sequenced in a study of blood T cell repertoires in COVID-19. TCRdb's table, derived via immunoSEQ multiplex PCR, lists solely in-frame clones and lacks some. Of more than 100,000 clones detected, roughly 80% appear once; the ten largest clones hold about a sixth. Sequenced input: peripheral blood. The receptors were gathered from a woman in her fifties or sixties with acute or convalescent COVID-19.

The rearrangement links TRBV7-9 to TRBJ2-7; a weak D match, TRBD2 (5 bases). Germline values: CDR1 SEHNR, CDR2 FQNEAQ (reference sequence). CDR3 length: 12 residues. The V gene lost 5 bases and the J gene lost 5 bases, with 10 bases spanning the gap. The CDR3 sequence is CASSPLGDEQYF. The CDR3 DNA reads as TGTGCCAGCAGCCCCCTCGGGGACGAGCAGTACTTC.

The genes are TRBV9 and TRBJ1-2; D may be TRBD1 (5 bases). CDR3 length: 16 residues. Germline CDR1 reads SGDLS; CDR2 reads YYNGEE. Deletions cut 3 bases from V and 1 base from J, with 16 bases between. The DNA of the CDR3 is TGTGCCAGCAGCGCAATAGACGGGGGGGATAACTATGGCTACACCTTC. This encodes CASSAIDGGDNYGYTF.

This rearrangement joins TRBV5-1 to TRBJ2-7; no clear D. The V gene lost 4 bases and the J gene lost 0 bases, with 11 bases spanning the gap. Germline V gene data show CDR1 as SGHRS and CDR2 as YFSETQ. This CDR3 contains 14 residues. The CDR3 DNA reads TGCGCCAGCAGCACCTACCCGAGCTCCTACGAGCAGTACTTC. Amino acids: CASSTYPSSYEQYF.

The chain has TRBV5-1 and TRBJ2-7, with 8 bases matching TRBD1. The CDR3 extends over 17 amino acids. The V and J ends lost 0 bases and 2 bases, in that order; junction bases with no gene match: 10. Germline V lookup: CDR1 SGHRS, CDR2 YFSETQ. Written as DNA, the CDR3 is TGCGCCAGCAGCTTGGATTGGGGAGACAGGGGAGCCTACGAGCAGTACTTC. This translates into CASSLDWGDRGAYEQYF.

The gene calls are TRBV9 and TRBJ2-4; 15 nucleotides agree with TRBD2. This CDR3 has 16 residues. With 3 bases clipped from V and 9 bases from J, the junction kept 7 bases outside the gene matches. The V gene's germline CDR1 is SGDLS and CDR2 YYNGEE. The CDR3 loop is CASSEGTSGGRVIQYF. CDR3 DNA sequence: TGTGCCAGCAGCGAGGGGACTAGCGGGGGGCGGGTCATTCAGTACTTC.

This clone was counted once. The CDR3 sequence is CASSYSGLRHPDTQYF. CDR3 nucleotide sequence: TGTGCCAGCAGTTACTCGGGACTCCGCCACCCAGATACGCAGTATTTT. The rearrangement uses TRBV6-6 and TRBJ2-3; a possible D gene is TRBD2 (6 bases). The CDR3 has 16 residues. CDR1 and CDR2 (germline): MNHNY, SVGAGI (reference sequence). V was trimmed by 0 bases and J by 4 bases, leaving 14 bases between them.

The V and J genes are TRBV19 and TRBJ1-3, with no clear D. Germline V gene lookup returns CDR1 LNHDA and CDR2 SQIVND (reference sequence). The V and J ends lost 6 bases and 0 bases respectively, with 15 bases between them. This CDR3 region has 16 residues. CDR3 bases: TGTGCCAGTAGCGATTATGCGGGAATCTCTGGAAACACCATATATTTT. Amino acid sequence: CASSDYAGISGNTIYF.